This T cell receptor beta chain was recovered during a study of cytomegalovirus exposure and HLA in healthy donors. The repertoire was sequenced with immunoSEQ multiplex PCR; TCRdb's copy has only in-frame clones and lacks some. Among some 130,000 clones, roughly 81% were seen once, and the ten largest hold over 1.3%. The CDR3 has 16 amino acids. The V end lost 3 bases, the J end lost 3 bases, and 13 bases lay between the germline ends. Germline V gene lookup returns CDR1 SGDLS and CDR2 YYNGEE. Sequencing was carried out using PBMCs. V and J are TRBV9 and TRBJ1-6; TRBD1 is a possible D gene (5 bases). The TCR was taken from a woman aged 25 to 39 in good health and CMV-seronegative. CDR3 sequence: CASSATDSLYNSPLHF. CDR3 in DNA: TGTGCCAGCAGCGCCACCGACAGTCTCTATAATTCACCCCTCCACTTT.